These 21 T cell receptor beta chains were sequenced from one sample in a study of T-cell reconstitution after alpha-beta-depleted transplantation in children (dated by TCRdb to 2016 to 2017). Libraries were prepared through PCR. Instrument on record: Illumina HiSeq 2500. TCR libraries were prepared with molecular barcoding, using unique molecular identifiers to normalize TCRbeta repertoire quantification. Clones were called with MiXCR by TCRdb after fastp trimmed the public reads at Q25, and only in-frame beta chains were retained. Rows are combined by CDR3 protein, so each entry shows the most common genes and DNA. The sample table contains more than 200,000 distinct CDR3 sequences; only one count was recorded for around 9.2% of them. The top ten constitute 35% of the sample. The treatment or condition label, read with the paper, signifies: allogeneic hematopoietic cell transplantation with graft depleted of TCRalphabeta T cells and CD19 B cells.

Specimen: PBMCs, mostly from graft donor cells, collected 360 days after TCRalphabeta/CD19-depleted stem cell transplant. Receptors were obtained from a male patient between 2 and 15 years old who had a stem cell transplant for acute myeloid leukemia, so the T cells may come from the graft donor.

This chain uses TRBV5-1 with TRBJ2-3, with D perhaps TRBD1 or TRBD2 (6 bases each). Germline V CDR1 and CDR2: SGHRS, YFSETQ. This CDR3 comprises 15 residues. The V end lost 0 bases, the J end lost 3 bases, and 11 bases lay between the germline ends. The CDR3 bases are TGCGCCAGCAGCTTGGGGACGGGGGCTACAGATACGCAGTATTTT. Translating it yields CASSLGTGATDTQYF.

In this sample, this clonotype turned up many times. This chain links TRBV2 with TRBJ2-5; possibly TRBD2 for D (5 bases). Between the trimmed V and J ends, which lost 7 bases and 4 bases, there was a span of 10 bases. In germline, CDR1 is SNHLY, CDR2 FYNNEI. The CDR3 spans 12 residues. CDR3 sequence (DNA): TGTGCCAGCAAAAGGGAGAGAGAGACCCAGTACTTC. Translating gives CASKRERETQYF.

This clonotype has ten or more counts. This chain uses TRBV5-1 with TRBJ2-7, with 8 bases matching TRBD1. This CDR3 contains 14 residues. CDR1 and CDR2 (germline): SGHRS, YFSETQ. The V segment lost 1 base and the J segment 3 bases; nucleotides outside the gene matches: 3. CDR3 protein: CASSLRDRNYEQYF. The CDR3 region has the DNA TGCGCCAGCAGCTTGAGGGACAGGAACTACGAGCAGTACTTC.

Here the CDR3 reads CASKETDTQYF. For the CDR3, the DNA is TGTGCCAGCAAGGAGACAGATACGCAGTATTTT. V and J are TRBV12-3 or TRBV12-4 and TRBJ2-3, with D hard to call. V was shortened by 7 bases and J by 3 bases, with 5 bases between the two germline ends. The CDR3 sequence is 11 residues long.

V and J are TRBV10-3 and TRBJ2-5, with D tentatively TRBD1 or TRBD2 (6 bases each). V lost 6 bases and J lost 1, with 12 bases in between. CDR3 size: 14 residues. Germline CDR1 reads ENHRY; CDR2 reads SYGVKD. CDR3 in DNA: TGTGCCATCAGGGGGGGCCCGTTCCAAGAGACCCAGTACTTC. Protein product: CAIRGGPFQETQYF.

CDR3 bases: TGTGCCAAACAGAGGGATACGCAGTATTTT. Its translation: CAKQRDTQYF. The chain is built from TRBV2 and TRBJ2-3; D not certain. Trimming left V 10 bases short and J 6 bases short, with 8 bases between. Germline V lookup: CDR1 SNHLY, CDR2 FYNNEI. CDR3 length: 10 amino acids. The whole variable domain, filled in from reference TRBV2 and TRBJ2-3, reads EPEVTQTPSHQVTQMGQEVILRCVPISNHLYFYWYRQILGQKVEFLVSFYNNEISEKSEIFDDQFSVERPDGSNFTLKIRSTKLEDSAMYFCAKQRDTQYFGPGTRLTVL.

The rearrangement joins TRBV11-2 to TRBJ2-3; 9 bases are a match to TRBD2. The CDR3 extends over 16 amino acids. The V segment lost 4 bases and the J segment 0 bases; nucleotides outside the gene matches: 5. Per germline, CDR1 SGHAT and CDR2 FQNNGV. The CDR3 reads CASSSSSGASTDTQYF. CDR3 DNA: TGTGCCAGCAGCTCGTCTAGCGGGGCTAGCACAGATACGCAGTATTTT.

There are a few counts of this clonotype. V and J are TRBV7-9 and TRBJ2-7; 9 nucleotides match TRBD2. V shed 5 bases and J 6 bases; nucleotides not matched to a gene: 8. The CDR3 has 14 amino acids. Germline loops: CDR1 SEHNR, CDR2 FQNEAQ (reference sequence). As DNA, the CDR3 is TGTGCCAGCAGCACGCCGGGACTAGCACTCGAGCAGTACTTC. Translated, it gives CASSTPGLALEQYF.

This clonotype was picked up many times. The chain has TRBV4-3 and TRBJ2-5; maybe TRBD2 (7 bases). CDR1 LGHNA and CDR2 YSLEER come from the germline V gene. The V end was cut by 2 bases, the J end by 5 bases, with 12 bases between. The length of the CDR3 is 14 residues. This CDR3 reads CASSQRGGGETQYF. The CDR3 nucleotides are TGCGCCAGCAGCCAAAGGGGGGGTGGCGAGACCCAGTACTTC.

A few counts support this clonotype. The rearrangement links TRBV5-1 to TRBJ2-5; D perhaps matches TRBD1 (6 bases). Looked up from germline, CDR1 is SGHRS and CDR2 is YFSETQ. This CDR3 contains 15 residues. Trimming left V 5 bases short and J 1 base short, with 15 bases between. CDR3 sequence (DNA): TGCGCCAGCAGTAGAGATCAGGGGCTCCAAGAGACCCAGTACTTC. It yields the protein CASSRDQGLQETQYF.

The J gene is TRBJ2-6, the V gene TRBV5-1, with 7 nucleotides matching TRBD1. This CDR3 region has 15 residues. CDR1 and CDR2 from the germline V gene are SGHRS and YFSETQ. V was pared by 5 bases and J by 4 bases, with 6 bases of the junction left unmatched. The CDR3 DNA is TGCGCCAGCAGTTCGGGACAGCCGGGGGCCAACGTCCTGACTTTC. It specifies CASSSGQPGANVLTF.

This clonotype was picked up a small number of times. The genes are TRBV9 and TRBJ2-1; possible D gene TRBD2, 5 bases. Germline CDR1 reads SGDLS; CDR2 reads YYNGEE. This CDR3 is 13 amino acids long. V was clipped by 0 bases and J by 8 bases, with 9 bases between them. The CDR3 nucleotides read TGTGCCAGCAGCGTAGGCCTAGCCGATGAGCAGTTCTTC. The encoded protein is CASSVGLADEQFF.

The genes are TRBV29-1 and TRBJ2-3; D not resolved. The V gene's germline CDR1 is SQVTM and CDR2 ANQGSEA. The CDR3 length is 13 residues. The V end lost 8 bases, the J end lost 2 bases, and 14 bases lay between the germline ends. The CDR3 sequence: CSLMGRFTDTQYF. The CDR3 coding sequence is TGCAGCTTGATGGGAAGGTTCACAGATACGCAGTATTTT.

This clonotype was seen at least ten times. Sequence at one end of the junction differs from germline and may be a read error. This rearrangement joins TRBV29-1 to TRBJ2-1; D call uncertain. The CDR3 is made up of 13 amino acids. Germline CDR1 reads SQVTM; CDR2 reads ANQGSEA. CDR3 bases: TGCAGCGTCGAAGCCGACGTCTACAATGAGCAGTTCTTC. It codes for CSVEADVYNEQFF.

This clonotype came up a few times. V gene TRBV5-1 combines with J gene TRBJ2-3; D ambiguous. Between the trimmed V and J ends, which lost 0 bases and 1 base, there was a span of 24 bases. The CDR3 sequence is 20 residues long. Germline-derived CDR1 and CDR2 are SGHRS and YFSETQ. For the CDR3, the DNA is TGCGCCAGCAGCTTGGTATCCGGATCGGGCACCGTCTTGGGCACAGATACGCAGTATTTT. This gives the protein CASSLVSGSGTVLGTDTQYF.

The table lists this clonotype with a few counts. This chain uses TRBV20-1 with TRBJ2-5; either TRBD1 or TRBD2 may fit D (5 bases each). The V gene's germline CDR1 is DFQATT and CDR2 SNEGSKA (reference sequence). Trimming took 5 bases from V and 4 from J, leaving 14 bases between them. The CDR3 extends over 13 amino acids. The CDR3 bases are TGCAGTGCTCCCCGGGGCGTAGGAGAGACCCAGTACTTC. Its protein product is CSAPRGVGETQYF.

This clonotype was counted at least ten times. The chain couples TRBV12-3 or TRBV12-4 to TRBJ1-5; weak D call: TRBD1 (5 bases). This CDR3 contains 16 residues. Trimming pared 1 base from V and 7 bases from J, leaving 17 bases between. The CDR3 sequence: CASSLGTAGLGQPQHF. CDR3 sequence (DNA): TGTGCCAGCAGTTTAGGGACGGCAGGGCTAGGGCAGCCCCAGCATTTT.

The chain links TRBV10-3 to TRBJ1-1, with TRBD1 as a possible D gene (5 bases). In germline, CDR1 is ENHRY, CDR2 SYGVKD. V dropped 3 bases and J dropped 4 bases, with 12 bases sitting between them. This CDR3 is built from 14 residues. The CDR3 nucleotides read TGTGCCATCAGTGATCAGGAGAGGGGCACTGAAGCTTTCTTT. Translating it yields CAISDQERGTEAFF.

As for this clonotype: A much larger clone differs by one base, so this may be a read error. The chain combines TRBV7-9 with TRBJ1-1, with TRBD1 as a possible D gene (5 bases). Germline CDR1 SEHNR, CDR2 FQNEAQ (reference sequence). The CDR3 sequence is 13 residues long. The CDR3 region is CASRQEVGTEALF. The CDR3 nucleotides read TGTGCCAGCAGACAGGAGGTCGGCACTGAAGCTTTGTTT.

This chain joins TRBV19 and TRBJ2-1; D tentatively reads TRBD1 or TRBD2 (5 bases each). The CDR3 loop spans 16 amino acids. V lost 3 bases to trimming and J lost 0 bases, with 12 bases between them. Germline V gives CDR1 LNHDA, CDR2 SQIVND (reference sequence). CDR3 protein: CASSILGVSSYNEQFF. The CDR3, as DNA: TGTGCCAGTAGTATTCTGGGGGTTAGCTCCTACAATGAGCAGTTCTTC.

The chain has TRBV12-3 or TRBV12-4 and TRBJ2-1; the D gene is possibly TRBD2 (5 bases). Trimming cost V 5 bases and J 7 bases, with 12 bases left between them. This CDR3 is 13 amino acids long. DNA of the CDR3: TGTGCCAGCAGTCGCTTGTCGGGGAATGAGCAGTTCTTC. It is translated as CASSRLSGNEQFF.